A selection of T cell receptor beta chains follows, all from one sample in a study of cytomegalovirus exposure and HLA in healthy donors. Using immunoSEQ multiplex PCR, the repertoire was profiled, and TCRdb retains in-frame clones only, with some absent. The table lists about 40,000 clones, roughly half of them singletons, with roughly 12% in the top ten. The specimen was PBMCs. These receptors came from a human donor in good health. Both conserved end residues are part of each CDR3. A D gene is named only where the DNA matches it firmly. The listing skips clone size in some rows; elsewhere it reads once, few, many or a size class.

V gene	D gene	clone size	J gene	CDR3 DNA	CDR3 protein
TRBV6-5	TRBD1	-	TRBJ1-6	TGTGCCAGCAGTGCCCGGGACAGGGTAAATTCACCCCTCCACTTT	CASSARDRVNSPLHF
TRBV4-2	-	-	TRBJ2-2	TGTGCCAGCAGCCAAGCAGACTCCAACACCGGGGAGCTGTTTTTT	CASSQADSNTGELFF
TRBV6-5	TRBD2	-	TRBJ2-5	TGTGCCAGCAGTTACGGGACTAGTAGGATGGAGGCCCAGTACTTC	CASSYGTSRMEAQYF
TRBV25-1	TRBD2	few	TRBJ2-1	TGTGCCAGCAGTGAATTGACTAGCCTTAAAGACAATGAGCAGTTCTTC	CASSELTSLKDNEQFF
TRBV25-1	-	few	TRBJ1-5	TGTGCCAGCAGGGGGCAGGGGAATCAGCCCCAGCATTTT	CASRGQGNQPQHF
TRBV5-5	TRBD1	-	TRBJ1-1	TGTGCCAGCAGCTGGGTGACAGGGGACACTGAAGCTTTCTTT	CASSWVTGDTEAFF
TRBV5-1	TRBD1	-	TRBJ2-3	TGCGCCAGCAGCGCGGACAGGGGAGGTAGTACGCAGTATTTT	CASSADRGGSTQYF
TRBV18	-	few	TRBJ2-7	TGTGCCAGCTCACCACCTAACAGGGCGTACGAGCAGTACTTC	CASSPPNRAYEQYF
TRBV9	TRBD1	-	TRBJ1-3	TGTGCCAGCAGCGCACTTAGGACAGGGATGGGAAACACCATATATTTT	CASSALRTGMGNTIYF
TRBV12-5	TRBD2	-	TRBJ2-3	TGTGCTAGTGGTTTGGTTCGGGCGGGAGGGTCGACAGATACGCAGTATTTT	CASGLVRAGGSTDTQYF
TRBV6-1	-	-	TRBJ1-2	TGTGCCAGCAGCCCCGGGGGAAGTTCGGGCTACACCTTC	CASSPGGSSGYTF
TRBV7-3	TRBD1	few	TRBJ2-7	TGTGCCAGCAGCTCCCAGGGGGCGTACGAGCAGTACTTC	CASSSQGAYEQYF
TRBV4-1	-	-	TRBJ1-1	TGCGCCAGCAGCTTCCGCGGGGAGCACACTGAAGCTTTCTTT	CASSFRGEHTEAFF
TRBV5-6	TRBD1	-	TRBJ2-1	TGTGCCAGCAATCACGGGGACAGTCCCTTAGGATCTGAGCAGTTCTTC	CASNHGDSPLGSEQFF
TRBV11-2	-	-	TRBJ2-5	TGTGCCAGCAGCCCCGCATTGGGGAGGAGGGTAACCTCAGAGACCCAGTACTTC	CASSPALGRRVTSETQYF
TRBV18	TRBD1	-	TRBJ1-5	TGTGCCAGCTCACTTGGGACAGGGGATCAGCCCCAGCATTTT	CASSLGTGDQPQHF
TRBV6-1	-	-	TRBJ1-1	TGTGCCAGCAGTAAACGGGGGAACACTGAAGCTTTCTTT	CASSKRGNTEAFF
TRBV7-2	TRBD2	few	TRBJ2-5	TGTGCCAGCAGCCAGTTTGGAGCGGGAGGAGGTGAGACCCAGTACTTC	CASSQFGAGGGETQYF
TRBV14	-	-	TRBJ2-1	TGTGCCAGCAGCCCCAGGGGCTGGTACGACAATGAGCAGTTCTTC	CASSPRGWYDNEQFF
TRBV5-6	-	few	TRBJ1-2	TGTGCCAGCAGCCTAGAGGCGGCGGGTAAAACCTACACCTTC	CASSLEAAGKTYTF
TRBV25-1	TRBD1	-	TRBJ2-5	TGTGCCAGCAGTGGAGCCAGGGGGCGAGAGACCCAGTACTTC	CASSGARGRETQYF
TRBV27	TRBD1	-	TRBJ1-6	TGTGCCAGCAGTTTCCCCCGGGACAGGGGATTTTCACCCCTCCACTTT	CASSFPRDRGFSPLHF
TRBV7-6	TRBD2	-	TRBJ2-1	TGTGCCAGCAGCTTAGTAGGTACTAGCGGGACCAATGAGCAGTTCTTC	CASSLVGTSGTNEQFF
TRBV5-1	TRBD2	-	TRBJ2-3	TGCGCCAGCAGGGACGGCGCGGGAGTGACAGATACGCAGTATTTT	CASRDGAGVTDTQYF
TRBV7-9	-	few	TRBJ1-5	TGTGCCAGCAGCTTAGGGGGGGACTCCCAGCCCCAGCATTTT	CASSLGGDSQPQHF
TRBV10-1	TRBD2	-	TRBJ2-3	TGCGCCAGCAGTGAGTCGAGGCGGGAGGATGAGGATACGCAGTATTTT	CASSESRREDEDTQYF
TRBV6-6	TRBD2	-	TRBJ2-3	TGTGCCAGCAGGGGTCTAGCGGGGACCACAGATACGCAGTATTTT	CASRGLAGTTDTQYF
TRBV6-1	-	few	TRBJ1-6	TGTGCCAGCAGCGGGAGATCCTATAATTCACCCCTCCACTTT	CASSGRSYNSPLHF
TRBV9	TRBD1	-	TRBJ2-5	TGTGCCAGCAGCGTGGGACAGGGCTTCGCACAAGAGACCCAGTACTTC	CASSVGQGFAQETQYF
TRBV7-2	-	-	TRBJ1-3	TGTGCCAGCAGCCCATTTGGAAACACCATATATTTT	CASSPFGNTIYF
TRBV30	-	few	TRBJ1-2	TGTGCCTGGAGTGTACGGACTGCTATCGGCTACACCTTC	CAWSVRTAIGYTF
TRBV11-1	-	-	TRBJ2-7	TGTGCCAGCAGCTTATACGGGAATGCCTACGAGCAGTACTTC	CASSLYGNAYEQYF
TRBV5-6	-	-	TRBJ2-3	TGTGCCAGCAGCTCGGGGACTTATGGTGGCACAGATACGCAGTATTTT	CASSSGTYGGTDTQYF
TRBV9	-	-	TRBJ1-2	TGTGCCAGCAGCGTGAACAGGGAGGGCTACTATGGCTACACCTTC	CASSVNREGYYGYTF
TRBV2	-	-	TRBJ1-1	TGTGCCAGCAGTGAGGGGACTCCCGTCACTGAAGCTTTCTTT	CASSEGTPVTEAFF
TRBV6-1	TRBD1	-	TRBJ2-7	TGTGCCAGCAGTCAGACGGGACAGGGCTCCTACGAGCAGTACTTC	CASSQTGQGSYEQYF
TRBV19	-	-	TRBJ2-1	TGTGCCAGTAGTAGACTAGATAGTGAGCAGTTCTTC	CASSRLDSEQFF
TRBV5-1	TRBD2	-	TRBJ2-3	TGCGCCAGCAGCTTTAGCGGGGGGTCGGAGGGATATACGCAGTATTTT	CASSFSGGSEGYTQYF
TRBV27	-	few	TRBJ1-4	TGTGCCAGCAGAAAAGGGGGGGACCACTCCCGCGCAACTAATGAAAAACTGTTTTTT	CASRKGGDHSRATNEKLFF
TRBV19	-	-	TRBJ1-2	TGTGCCAGTAGTACCAGACAGAGTGGCTACACCTTC	CASSTRQSGYTF
TRBV4-2	TRBD1	-	TRBJ1-1	TGTGCCAGCAGCCCCCTGGGGGTCAGGGGGGCTTTCTTT	CASSPLGVRGAFF
TRBV6-5	-	many	TRBJ1-1	TGTGCCAGCAGGCGGTTAGAGGGGAGGACTGAAGCTTTCTTT	CASRRLEGRTEAFF
TRBV19	-	-	TRBJ1-5	TGTGCCAGTAGTATTCGGAGGGAAGGTTATCAGCCCCAGCATTTT	CASSIRREGYQPQHF
TRBV7-9	-	few	TRBJ2-2	TGTGCCAGCAGCTTCCAGGGGTTGGCGAACACCGGGGAGCTGTTTTTT	CASSFQGLANTGELFF
TRBV7-3	-	few	TRBJ2-1	TGTGCCAGCAGCGCCACAGGGATGGGAGAGCAGTTCTTC	CASSATGMGEQFF
TRBV29-1	TRBD1	-	TRBJ1-2	TGCAGCGTTGTTCTGACAGGGGAAGATGGTTATGGCTACACCTTC	CSVVLTGEDGYGYTF
TRBV5-1	TRBD2	-	TRBJ2-3	TGCGCCAGCAGCTATAAAGATAGCGGGGGGGCCCCCGGTACGCAGTATTTT	CASSYKDSGGAPGTQYF
TRBV19	TRBD2	-	TRBJ2-1	TGTGCCAGTAGTAATCGGCTAGCGGGAGGGGATGAGCAGTTCTTC	CASSNRLAGGDEQFF
TRBV9	-	-	TRBJ1-6	TGTGCCAGCAGCGTATTAGAGTACAGCTCCTATAATTCACCCCTCCACTTT	CASSVLEYSSYNSPLHF
TRBV19	-	few	TRBJ1-2	TGTGCCAGTAGATCCAGGGGCGCCCATAACTATGGCTACACCTTC	CASRSRGAHNYGYTF
TRBV7-8	-	-	TRBJ2-7	TGTGCCAGCAGCTTAGGGGGCGGAACCTCCTACGAGCAGTACTTC	CASSLGGGTSYEQYF